This TCR beta chain originates from a study of regulatory T cells in long-lasting Graves disease. As for time point: persistent/refractory GD, antithyroid drugs over 5 years with positive TRAb. The authors made the TCR library using RNA they extracted from PBMCs. Concerning this clonotype itself: The antigen is unknown.

Study-wide points: Lower TCR diversity was seen in persistent Graves' patients than in newly diagnosed ones.

Arm-PCR with iRepertoire HTBI primers amplified the CDR3 regions for these TCR beta libraries. MiXCR, run by TCRdb on the multiplex PCR reads, gives a single entry per CDR3 protein. The table lists approximately 400,000 distinct CDR3 sequences, 23% of them singletons. Germline CDR1 is SGDLS and CDR2 is YYNGEE. CDR3 length equals 16 residues. With V trimmed by 3 bases and J by 0 bases, 8 bases remained unmatched. V usage is TRBV9 and J usage is TRBJ1-1; 7 positions agree with TRBD1. The sequenced sample was peripheral blood mononuclear cells (PBMCs), obtained when the disease was refractory, from a patient treated with antithyroid drugs. This receptor was identified in a woman between 40 and 55 years old with Graves disease. The CDR3 DNA is TGTGCCAGCAGCGCTCCGGGACAGAACATGAACACTGAAGCTTTCTTT. This gives the protein CASSAPGQNMNTEAFF.